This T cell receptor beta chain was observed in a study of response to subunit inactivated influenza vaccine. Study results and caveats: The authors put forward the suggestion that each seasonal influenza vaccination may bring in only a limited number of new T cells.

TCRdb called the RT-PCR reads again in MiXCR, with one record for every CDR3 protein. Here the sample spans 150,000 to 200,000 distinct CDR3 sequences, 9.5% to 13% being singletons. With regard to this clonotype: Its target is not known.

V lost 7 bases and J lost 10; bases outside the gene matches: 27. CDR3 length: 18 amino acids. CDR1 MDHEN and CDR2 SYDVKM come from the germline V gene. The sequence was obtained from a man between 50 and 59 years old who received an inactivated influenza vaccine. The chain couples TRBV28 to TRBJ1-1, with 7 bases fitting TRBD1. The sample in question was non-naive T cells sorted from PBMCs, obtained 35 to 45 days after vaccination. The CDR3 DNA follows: TGTGCCAGCACGGCACAAAGAAGACAGGGAGGTCGTGGGAGGGGAGCTTTCTTT. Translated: CASTAQRRQGGRGRGAFF.